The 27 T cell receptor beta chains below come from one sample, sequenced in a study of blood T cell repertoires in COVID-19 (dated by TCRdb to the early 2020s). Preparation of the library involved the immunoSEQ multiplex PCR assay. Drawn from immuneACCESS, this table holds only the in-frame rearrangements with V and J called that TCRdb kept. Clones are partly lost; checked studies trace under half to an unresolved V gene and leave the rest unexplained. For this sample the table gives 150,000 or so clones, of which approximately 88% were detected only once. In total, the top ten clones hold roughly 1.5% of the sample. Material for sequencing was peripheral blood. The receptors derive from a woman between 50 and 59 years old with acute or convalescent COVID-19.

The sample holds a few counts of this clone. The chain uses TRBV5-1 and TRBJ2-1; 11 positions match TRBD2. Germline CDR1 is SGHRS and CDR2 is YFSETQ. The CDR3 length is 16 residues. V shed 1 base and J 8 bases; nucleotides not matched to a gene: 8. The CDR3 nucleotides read TGCGCCAGCAGCTTGACTAGCGGGAGCCTGGGGGATGAGCAGTTCTTC. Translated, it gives CASSLTSGSLGDEQFF.

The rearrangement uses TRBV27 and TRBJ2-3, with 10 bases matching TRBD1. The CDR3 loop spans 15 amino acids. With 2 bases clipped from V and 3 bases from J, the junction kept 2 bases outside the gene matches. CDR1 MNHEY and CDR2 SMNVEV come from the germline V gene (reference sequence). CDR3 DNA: TGTGCCAGCAGTTTACTGGGACAGGGGACAGATACGCAGTATTTT. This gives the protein CASSLLGQGTDTQYF.

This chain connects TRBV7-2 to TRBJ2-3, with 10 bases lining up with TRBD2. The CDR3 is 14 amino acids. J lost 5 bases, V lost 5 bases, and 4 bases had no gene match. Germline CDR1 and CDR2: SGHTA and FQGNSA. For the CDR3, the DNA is TGTGCCAGCAGCCCGGGACTAGCGTTAGATACGCAGTATTTT. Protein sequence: CASSPGLALDTQYF.

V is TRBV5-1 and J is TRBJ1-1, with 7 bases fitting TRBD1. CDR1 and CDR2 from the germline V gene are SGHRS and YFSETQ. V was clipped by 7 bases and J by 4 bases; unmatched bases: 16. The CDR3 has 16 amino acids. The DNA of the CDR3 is TGCGCCAGCTGGGCAAGTCAGGGGGAGAAGGGCACTGAAGCTTTCTTT. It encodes CASWASQGEKGTEAFF.

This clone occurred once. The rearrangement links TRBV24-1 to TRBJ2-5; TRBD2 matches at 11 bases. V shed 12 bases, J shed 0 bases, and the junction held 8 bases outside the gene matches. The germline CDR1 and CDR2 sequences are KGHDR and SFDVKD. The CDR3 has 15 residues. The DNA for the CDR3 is TGTGCCCCGTTCTCTAGCGGGAGGCACCAAGAGACCCAGTACTTC. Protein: CAPFSSGRHQETQYF.

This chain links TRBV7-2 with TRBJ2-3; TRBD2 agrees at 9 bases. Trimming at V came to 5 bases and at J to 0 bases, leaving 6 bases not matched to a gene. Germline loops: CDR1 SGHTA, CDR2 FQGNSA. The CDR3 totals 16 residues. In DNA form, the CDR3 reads TGTGCCAGCAGCCGTCTAGCGGGGTCTAGCACAGATACGCAGTATTTT. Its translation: CASSRLAGSSTDTQYF. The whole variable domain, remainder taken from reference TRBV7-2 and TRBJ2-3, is GAGVSQSPSNKVTEKGKDVELRCDPISGHTALYWYRQSLGQGLEFLIYFQGNSAPDKSGLPSDRFSAERTGGSVSTLTIQRTQQEDSAVYLCASSRLAGSSTDTQYFGPGTRLTVL.

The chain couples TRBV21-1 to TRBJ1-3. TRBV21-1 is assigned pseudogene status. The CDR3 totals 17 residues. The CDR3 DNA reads TGTGCCAGCAGACCCGGACTGGGCGATAGATCTGGAAACACCATATATTTT. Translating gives CASRPGLGDRSGNTIYF.

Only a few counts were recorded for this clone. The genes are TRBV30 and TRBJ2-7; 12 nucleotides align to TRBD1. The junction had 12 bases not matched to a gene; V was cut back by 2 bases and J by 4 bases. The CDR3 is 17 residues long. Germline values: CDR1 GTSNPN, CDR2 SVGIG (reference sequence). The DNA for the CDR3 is TGTGCCTGGAGTAGTCCCGGGACAGGGGGCAAGGAATACGAGCAGTACTTC. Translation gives CAWSSPGTGGKEYEQYF.

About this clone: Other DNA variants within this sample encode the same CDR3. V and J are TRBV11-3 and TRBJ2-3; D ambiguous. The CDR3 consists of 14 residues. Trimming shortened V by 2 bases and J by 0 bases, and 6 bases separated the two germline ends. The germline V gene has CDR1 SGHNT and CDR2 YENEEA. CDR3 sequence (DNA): TGTGCCAGCAGCTTAACAGCAAGCACAGATACGCAGTATTTT. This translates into CASSLTASTDTQYF.

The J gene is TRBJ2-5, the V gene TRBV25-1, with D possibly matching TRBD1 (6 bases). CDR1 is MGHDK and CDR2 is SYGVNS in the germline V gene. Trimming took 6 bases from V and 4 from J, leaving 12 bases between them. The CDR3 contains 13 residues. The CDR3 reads CASRPSGVETQYF. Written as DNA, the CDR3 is TGTGCCAGCAGACCTTCAGGGGTAGAGACCCAGTACTTC.

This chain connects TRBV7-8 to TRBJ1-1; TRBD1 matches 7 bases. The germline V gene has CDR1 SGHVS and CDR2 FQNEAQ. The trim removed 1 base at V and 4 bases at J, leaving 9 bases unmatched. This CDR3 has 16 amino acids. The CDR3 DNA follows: TGTGCCAGCAGCTTAGACCCAGGGGGGATCTCCACTGAAGCTTTCTTT. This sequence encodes CASSLDPGGISTEAFF. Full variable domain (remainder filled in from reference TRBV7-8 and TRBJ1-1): GAGVSQSPRYKVAKRGQDVALRCDPISGHVSLFWYQQALGQGPEFLTYFQNEAQLDKSGLPSDRFFAERPEGSVSTLKIQRTQQEDSAVYLCASSLDPGGISTEAFFGQGTRLTVV.

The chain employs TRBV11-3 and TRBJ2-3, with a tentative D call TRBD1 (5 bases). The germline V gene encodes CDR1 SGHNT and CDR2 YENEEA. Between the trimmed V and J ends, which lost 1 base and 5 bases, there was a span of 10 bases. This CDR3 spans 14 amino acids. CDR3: CASSLGRAGDTQYF. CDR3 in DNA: TGTGCCAGCAGCTTAGGCAGGGCTGGAGATACGCAGTATTTT. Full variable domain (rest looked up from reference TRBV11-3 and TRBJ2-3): EAGVVQSPRYKIIEKKQPVAFWCNPISGHNTLYWYLQNLGQGPELLIRYENEEAVDDSQLPKDRFSAERLKGVDSTLKIQPAELGDSAVYLCASSLGRAGDTQYFGPGTRLTVL.

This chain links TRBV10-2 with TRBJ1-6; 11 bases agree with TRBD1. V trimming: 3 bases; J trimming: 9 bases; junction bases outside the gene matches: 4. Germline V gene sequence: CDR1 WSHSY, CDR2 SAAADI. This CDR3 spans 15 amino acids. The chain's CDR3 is CASSDGTGGISPLHF. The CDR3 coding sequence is TGCGCCAGCAGTGATGGGACAGGGGGTATTTCACCCCTCCACTTT.

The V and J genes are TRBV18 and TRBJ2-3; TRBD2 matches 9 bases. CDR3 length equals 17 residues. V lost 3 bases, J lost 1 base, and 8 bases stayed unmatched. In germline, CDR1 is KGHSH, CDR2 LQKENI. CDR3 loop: CASSPLRASGGTDTQYF. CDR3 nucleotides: TGTGCCAGCTCACCTCTCCGGGCTAGCGGGGGCACAGATACGCAGTATTTT.

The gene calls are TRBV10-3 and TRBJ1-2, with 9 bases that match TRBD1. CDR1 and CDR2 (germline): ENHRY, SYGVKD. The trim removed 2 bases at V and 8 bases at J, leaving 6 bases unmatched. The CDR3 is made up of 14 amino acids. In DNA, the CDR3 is TGTGCCATCAGTGAGGGACAGGGGAGGGGAGGCTACACCTTC. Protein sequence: CAISEGQGRGGYTF.

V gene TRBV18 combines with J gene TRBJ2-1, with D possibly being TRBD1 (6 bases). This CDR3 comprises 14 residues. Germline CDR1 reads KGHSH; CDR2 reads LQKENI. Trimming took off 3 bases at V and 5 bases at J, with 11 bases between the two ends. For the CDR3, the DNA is TGTGCCAGCTCACCTAGGACAGAAAACAATGAGCAGTTCTTC. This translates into CASSPRTENNEQFF.

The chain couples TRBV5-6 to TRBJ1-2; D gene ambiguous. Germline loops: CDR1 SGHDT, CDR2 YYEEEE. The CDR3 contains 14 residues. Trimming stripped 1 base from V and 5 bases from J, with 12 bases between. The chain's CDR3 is CASSLFTVVYGYTF. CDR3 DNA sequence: TGTGCCAGCAGCTTGTTCACAGTCGTTTATGGCTACACCTTC.

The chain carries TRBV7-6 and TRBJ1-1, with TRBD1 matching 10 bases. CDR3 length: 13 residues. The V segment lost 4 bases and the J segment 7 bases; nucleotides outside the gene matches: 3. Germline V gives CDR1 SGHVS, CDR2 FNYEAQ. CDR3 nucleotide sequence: TGTGCCAGCAGCTCCGGGGACAGGGGTGAAGCTTTCTTT. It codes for CASSSGDRGEAFF.

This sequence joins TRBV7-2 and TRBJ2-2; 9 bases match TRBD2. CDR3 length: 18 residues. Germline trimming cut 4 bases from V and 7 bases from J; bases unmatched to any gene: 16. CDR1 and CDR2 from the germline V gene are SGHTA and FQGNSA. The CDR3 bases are TGTGCCAGCAGCTCCCCGAAGGGCGGGAGGGCCTACAGCGGGGAGCTGTTTTTT. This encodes CASSSPKGGRAYSGELFF.

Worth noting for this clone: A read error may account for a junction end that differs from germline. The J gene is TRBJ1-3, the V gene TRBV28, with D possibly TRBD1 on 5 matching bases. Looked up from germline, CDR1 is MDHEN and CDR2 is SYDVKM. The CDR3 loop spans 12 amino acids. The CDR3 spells CASRPTQGSLLF. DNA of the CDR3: TGTGCCAGCAGGCCTACTCAGGGCTCCCTACTATTT.

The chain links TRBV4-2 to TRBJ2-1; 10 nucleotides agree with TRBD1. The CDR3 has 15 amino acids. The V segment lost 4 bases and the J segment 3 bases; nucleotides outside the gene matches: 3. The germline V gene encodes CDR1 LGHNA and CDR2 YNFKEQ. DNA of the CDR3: TGTGCCAGCAGCCGGGGACAGGGGATCTACAATGAGCAGTTCTTC. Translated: CASSRGQGIYNEQFF.

CDR3 in amino acids: CASSLGRPSADTQYF. CDR3 sequence (DNA): TGTGCCAGCAGCTTGGGACGGCCTAGCGCAGATACGCAGTATTTT. V is TRBV5-6 and J is TRBJ2-3, with D possibly TRBD2 on 6 matching bases. The CDR3 contains 15 residues. Germline V lookup: CDR1 SGHDT, CDR2 YYEEEE. Trimming stripped 0 bases from V and 4 bases from J, with 12 bases between.

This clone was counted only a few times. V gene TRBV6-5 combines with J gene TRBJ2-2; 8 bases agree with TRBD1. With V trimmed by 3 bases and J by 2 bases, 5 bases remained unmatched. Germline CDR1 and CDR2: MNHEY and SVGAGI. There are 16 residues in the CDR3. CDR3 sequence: CASSYQGAVNTGELFF. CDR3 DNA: TGTGCCAGCAGTTATCAGGGGGCAGTCAACACCGGGGAGCTGTTTTTT.

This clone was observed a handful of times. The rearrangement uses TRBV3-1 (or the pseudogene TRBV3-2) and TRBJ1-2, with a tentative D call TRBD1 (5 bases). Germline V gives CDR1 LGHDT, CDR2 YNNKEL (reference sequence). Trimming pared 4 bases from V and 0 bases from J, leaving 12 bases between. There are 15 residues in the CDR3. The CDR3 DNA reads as TGTGCCAGCAGCCGGCACAGGCGCCCTAACTATGGCTACACCTTC. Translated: CASSRHRRPNYGYTF.

The CDR3, as DNA: TGTGCCAGCAGTTGGACTAGCGGGATCAATGAGCAGTTCTTC. Translation: CASSWTSGINEQFF. This chain uses TRBV6-5 with TRBJ2-1, with 12 nucleotides matching TRBD2. The CDR3 consists of 14 residues. V was clipped by 4 bases and J by 6 bases; unmatched bases: 1. The germline V gene encodes CDR1 MNHEY and CDR2 SVGAGI.

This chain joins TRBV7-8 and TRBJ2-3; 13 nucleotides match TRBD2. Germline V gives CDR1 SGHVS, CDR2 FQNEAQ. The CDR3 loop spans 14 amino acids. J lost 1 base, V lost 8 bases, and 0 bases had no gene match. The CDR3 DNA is TGTGCCAGCGGGACTAGCGGGGGCACAGATACGCAGTATTTT. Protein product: CASGTSGGTDTQYF.

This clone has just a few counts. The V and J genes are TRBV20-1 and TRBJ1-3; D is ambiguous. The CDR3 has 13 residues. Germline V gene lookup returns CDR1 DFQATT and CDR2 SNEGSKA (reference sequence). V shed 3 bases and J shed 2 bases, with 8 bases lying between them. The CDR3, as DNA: TGCAGTGCTAGTCTTGACACTGGAAACACCATATATTTT. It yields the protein CSASLDTGNTIYF.